Included here is one T cell receptor (beta chain) sequence, with context. Its specificity is not known. The data originate from a study of CD8 T cells in Susac syndrome. Study-wide results and caveats: A relatively small number of individuals underwent TCR sequencing and HLA analysis.

The CDR3 is 17 residues long. Germline V CDR1 and CDR2: LNHDA, SQIVND (reference sequence). The V segment lost 0 bases and the J segment 4 bases; nucleotides outside the gene matches: 9. RNA in amounts of about 0.5 to 1 ug was reverse transcribed with random hexamers. A single record per CDR3 protein comes from TCRdb applying MiXCR to the immunoSEQ multiplex PCR reads. The data hold approximately 280,000 distinct CDR3 sequences, with approximately 81% observed a single time. The genes are TRBV19 and TRBJ2-1, with 7 bases lining up with TRBD2. Material for sequencing was CD8+ T cells from PBMCs. The sequence was collected from a human donor with multiple sclerosis. The CDR3 nucleotides are TGTGCCAGTAGTATAGATCTTAAGGCTAGCGGTTACAATGAGCAGTTCTTC. Its translation: CASSIDLKASGYNEQFF.